This T cell receptor beta chain was identified during a study of T cell repertoires in cytomegalovirus infection. Germline lookup yields CDR1 MDHEN and CDR2 SYDVKM. Trimming took off 6 bases at V and 3 bases at J, with 6 bases between the two ends. The length of the CDR3 is 11 residues. MiXCR, run by TCRdb on the reads, gives a single entry per CDR3 protein. The sample has approximately 550,000 distinct CDR3 sequences, 15% to 20% seen once. This chain connects TRBV28 to TRBJ2-7; no reliable D call. Sequencing was carried out using CD8+ T cells from PBMCs. The source of this sequence is a human donor in good health (CMV status not recorded). Some clones in this sample may be carry-over from other donors' samples. CDR3: CASSIHYEQYF. The CDR3 DNA reads as TGTGCCAGCAGCATACACTACGAGCAGTACTTC.